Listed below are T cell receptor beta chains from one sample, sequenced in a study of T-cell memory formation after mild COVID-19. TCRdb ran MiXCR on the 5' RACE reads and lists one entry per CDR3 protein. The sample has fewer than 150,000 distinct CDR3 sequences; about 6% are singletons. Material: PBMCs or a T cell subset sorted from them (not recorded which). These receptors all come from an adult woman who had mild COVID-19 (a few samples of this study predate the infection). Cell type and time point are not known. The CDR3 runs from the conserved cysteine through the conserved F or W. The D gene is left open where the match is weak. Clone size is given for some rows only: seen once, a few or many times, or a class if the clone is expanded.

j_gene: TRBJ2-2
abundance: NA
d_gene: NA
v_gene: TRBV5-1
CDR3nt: TGCGCCAGCCGCGGGGACCAGGCGAACACCGGGGAGCTGTTTTTT
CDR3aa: CASRGDQANTGELFF

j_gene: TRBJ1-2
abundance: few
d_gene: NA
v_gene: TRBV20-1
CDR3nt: TGCAGTGCACATTCGGGGATCAGTCTATATGGCTACACCTTC
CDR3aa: CSAHSGISLYGYTF

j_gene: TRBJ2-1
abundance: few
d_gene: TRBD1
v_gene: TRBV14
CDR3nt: TGTGCCAGCAGCTCACCCACAGGGGGCACCTACAATGAGCAGTTCTTC
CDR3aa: CASSSPTGGTYNEQFF

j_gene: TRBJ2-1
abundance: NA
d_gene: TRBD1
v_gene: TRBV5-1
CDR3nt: TGCGCCAGCAGACAGGGGGGAACCTCCTACAATGAGCAGTTCTTC
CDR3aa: CASRQGGTSYNEQFF

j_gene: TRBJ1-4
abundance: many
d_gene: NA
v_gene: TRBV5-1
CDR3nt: TGCGCCAGCAGCCCGGGTCCTGGGGAGGAAAAACTGTTTTTT
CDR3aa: CASSPGPGEEKLFF

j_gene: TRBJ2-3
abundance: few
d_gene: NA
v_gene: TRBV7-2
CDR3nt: TGTGCCAGCAGCTTAGATGTGCAGGCTACGCAGTATTTT
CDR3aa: CASSLDVQATQYF

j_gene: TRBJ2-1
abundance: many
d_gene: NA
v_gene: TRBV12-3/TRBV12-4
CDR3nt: TGTGCCAGCAGCTTTCAGCACTCTGGCAATGAGCAGTTCTTC
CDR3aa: CASSFQHSGNEQFF

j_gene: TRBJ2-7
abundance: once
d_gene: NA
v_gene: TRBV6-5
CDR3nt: TGTGCCAGCACCACAGACCGGGACACGAACTACGAGCAGTACTTC
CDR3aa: CASTTDRDTNYEQYF

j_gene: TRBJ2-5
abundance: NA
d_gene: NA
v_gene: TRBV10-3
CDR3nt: TGTGCCATCCGTGGGGACCAAGAGACCCAGTACTTC
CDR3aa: CAIRGDQETQYF

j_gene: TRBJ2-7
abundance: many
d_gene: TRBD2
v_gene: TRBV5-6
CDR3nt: TGTGCCAGCAGCCGGACTAGGCGGGAGCAGTACTTC
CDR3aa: CASSRTRREQYF

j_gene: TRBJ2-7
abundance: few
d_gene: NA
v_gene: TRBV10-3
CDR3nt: TGTGCCATCAGTGTCCGGGACACCTCCTACGAGCAGTACTTC
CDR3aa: CAISVRDTSYEQYF

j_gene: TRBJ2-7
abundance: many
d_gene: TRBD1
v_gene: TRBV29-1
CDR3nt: TGCAGCGTTGAAGGACCGGGACAGACCTACGAGCAGTACTTC
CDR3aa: CSVEGPGQTYEQYF

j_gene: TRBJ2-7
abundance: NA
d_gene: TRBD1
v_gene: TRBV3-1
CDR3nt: TGTGCCAGCAGCCAAGATACCGGACAGGGCTACGAGCAGTACTTC
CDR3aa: CASSQDTGQGYEQYF

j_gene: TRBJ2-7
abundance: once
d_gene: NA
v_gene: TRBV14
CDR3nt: TGTGCCAGCAGCCGCGCATGGGACTCCTACGAGCAGTACTTC
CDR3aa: CASSRAWDSYEQYF

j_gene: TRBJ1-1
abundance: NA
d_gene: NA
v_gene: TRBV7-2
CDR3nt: TGTGCCAGCAGCACCGGTCAAGCGAAGACTGAAGCTTTCTTT
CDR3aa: CASSTGQAKTEAFF

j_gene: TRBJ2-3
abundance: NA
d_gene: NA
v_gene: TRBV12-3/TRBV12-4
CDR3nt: TGTGCCAGCAGTTCCATAAGAGATACGCAGTATTTT
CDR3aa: CASSSIRDTQYF

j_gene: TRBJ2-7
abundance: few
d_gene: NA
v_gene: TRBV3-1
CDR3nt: TGTGCCAGCAGCCACGGACCTGACGAGCAGTACTTC
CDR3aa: CASSHGPDEQYF

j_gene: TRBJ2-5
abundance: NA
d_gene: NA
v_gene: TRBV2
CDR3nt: TGTGCCAGCACCGCCAGGCGGGGCCGAGAGACCCAGTACTTC
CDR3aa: CASTARRGRETQYF

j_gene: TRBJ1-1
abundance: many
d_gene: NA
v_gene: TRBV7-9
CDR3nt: TGTGCCAGCAGCTTACGACACGGAATGAACACTGAAGCTTTCTTT
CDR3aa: CASSLRHGMNTEAFF

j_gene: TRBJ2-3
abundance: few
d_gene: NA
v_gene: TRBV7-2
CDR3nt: TGTGCCAGCAGCTTAACGCAGGGAGCGGATACGCAGTATTTT
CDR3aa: CASSLTQGADTQYF

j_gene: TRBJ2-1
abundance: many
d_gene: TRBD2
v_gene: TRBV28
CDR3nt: TGTGCCAGCAGGGGAATGGGCGGGAGGGGGTACAATGAGCAGTTCTTC
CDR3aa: CASRGMGGRGYNEQFF

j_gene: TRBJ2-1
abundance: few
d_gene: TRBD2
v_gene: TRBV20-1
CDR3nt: TGCAGTGCTAGCGCGACTAGCGGGAGGGCCCGTGAGCAGTTCTTC
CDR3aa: CSASATSGRAREQFF

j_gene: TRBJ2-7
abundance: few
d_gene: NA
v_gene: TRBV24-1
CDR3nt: TGTGCCACCAGTCGTACTCCCAACTCAGGGAATTCTGTCTACGAGCAGTACTTC
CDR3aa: CATSRTPNSGNSVYEQYF

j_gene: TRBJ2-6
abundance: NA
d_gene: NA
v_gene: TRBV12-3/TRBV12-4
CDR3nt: TGTGCCAGCAGTTTTGTGGGAACTCGGACTGGGGCCAACGTCCTGACTTTC
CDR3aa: CASSFVGTRTGANVLTF

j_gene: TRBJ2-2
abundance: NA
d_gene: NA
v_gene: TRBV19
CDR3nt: TGTGCCAGTAGTATCATCGGTCCCGGGGAGCTGTTTTTT
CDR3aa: CASSIIGPGELFF

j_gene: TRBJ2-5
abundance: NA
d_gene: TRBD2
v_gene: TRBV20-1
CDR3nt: TGCAGTGCCCCCGGGGAAGCGGGAGGAGAGATCCAGTACTTC
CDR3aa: CSAPGEAGGEIQYF

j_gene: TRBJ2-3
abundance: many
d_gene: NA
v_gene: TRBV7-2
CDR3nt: TGTGCCAGCAGCTTAGTAGTGGCTAGCACAGATACGCAGTATTTT
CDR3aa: CASSLVVASTDTQYF

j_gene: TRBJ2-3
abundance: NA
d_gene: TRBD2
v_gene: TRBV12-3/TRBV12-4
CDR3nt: TGTGCCAGCAGCGGACTAGCGGGGAGCACAGATACGCAGTATTTT
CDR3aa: CASSGLAGSTDTQYF

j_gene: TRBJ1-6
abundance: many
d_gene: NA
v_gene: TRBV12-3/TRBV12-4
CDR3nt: TGTGCCAGCAGTTTAAGGGGAACGGATAATTCACCCCTCCACTTT
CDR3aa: CASSLRGTDNSPLHF

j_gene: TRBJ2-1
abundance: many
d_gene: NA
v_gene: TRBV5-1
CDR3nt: TGCGCCAGCAGCCCCCCAAGCAATGAGCAGTTCTTC
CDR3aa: CASSPPSNEQFF

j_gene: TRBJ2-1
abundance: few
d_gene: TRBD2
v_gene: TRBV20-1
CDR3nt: TGCAGTGCTAGACCGCCGACTAGCGGGAGGGCCGACAATGAGCAGTTCTTC
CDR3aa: CSARPPTSGRADNEQFF

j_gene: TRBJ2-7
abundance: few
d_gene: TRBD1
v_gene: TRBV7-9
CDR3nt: TGTGCCAGCAGCTTTGGGGACAGGAGCTCCTACGAGCAGTACTTC
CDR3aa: CASSFGDRSSYEQYF

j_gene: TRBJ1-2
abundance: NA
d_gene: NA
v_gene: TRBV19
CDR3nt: TGTGCCAGTACTAAGGGGACCTATGGCTACACCTTC
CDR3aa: CASTKGTYGYTF

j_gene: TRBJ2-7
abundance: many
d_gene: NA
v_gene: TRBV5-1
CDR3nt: TGCGCCAGCAGCCCCCAGCCGTCGGCCGCCTACTCCTACGAGCAGTACTTC
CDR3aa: CASSPQPSAAYSYEQYF

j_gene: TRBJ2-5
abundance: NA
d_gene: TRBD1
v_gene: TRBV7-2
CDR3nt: TGTGCCAGCAGCCCACAGGGGGCCGGGACCCAGTACTTC
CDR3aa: CASSPQGAGTQYF

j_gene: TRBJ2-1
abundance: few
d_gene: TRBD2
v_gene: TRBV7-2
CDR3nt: TGTGCCAGCAGCTTCCCGGTTCTAGCGGGTTCCTACAATGAGCAGTTCTTC
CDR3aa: CASSFPVLAGSYNEQFF

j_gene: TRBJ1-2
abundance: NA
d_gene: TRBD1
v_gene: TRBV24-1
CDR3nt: TGTGCCACCAGTGACAGTGCCGGGACAGAGTATGGCTACACCTTC
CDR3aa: CATSDSAGTEYGYTF

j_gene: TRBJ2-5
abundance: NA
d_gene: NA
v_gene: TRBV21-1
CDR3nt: TGTGCCAGCAGAGGGGGCCAAGAGACCCAGTACTTC
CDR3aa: CASRGGQETQYF

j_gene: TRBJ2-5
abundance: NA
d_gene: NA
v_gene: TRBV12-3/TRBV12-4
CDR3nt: TGTGCCAGCAGTTTCCCCGGCGGATCAGAGACCCAGTACTTC
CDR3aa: CASSFPGGSETQYF

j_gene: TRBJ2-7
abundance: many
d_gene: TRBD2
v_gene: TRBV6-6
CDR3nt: TGTGCCAGCAAGTTTAGCGGGAGGAACGCGGGCGAGCAGTACTTC
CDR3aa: CASKFSGRNAGEQYF

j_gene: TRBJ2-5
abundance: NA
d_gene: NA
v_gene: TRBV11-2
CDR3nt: TGTGCCAGCAGCTTAGGAGCGGGCAGGGAGGAGACCCAGTACTTC
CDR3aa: CASSLGAGREETQYF

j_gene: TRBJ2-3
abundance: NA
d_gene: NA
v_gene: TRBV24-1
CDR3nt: TGTGCCACCAGTGATCCCCAACAGGGATTGGATACGCAGTATTTT
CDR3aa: CATSDPQQGLDTQYF

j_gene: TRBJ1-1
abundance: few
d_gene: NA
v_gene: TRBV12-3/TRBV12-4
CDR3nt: TGTGCCAGCAGTTTGATTTCTGGGGAGGTAGAGGCTTTCTTT
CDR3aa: CASSLISGEVEAFF